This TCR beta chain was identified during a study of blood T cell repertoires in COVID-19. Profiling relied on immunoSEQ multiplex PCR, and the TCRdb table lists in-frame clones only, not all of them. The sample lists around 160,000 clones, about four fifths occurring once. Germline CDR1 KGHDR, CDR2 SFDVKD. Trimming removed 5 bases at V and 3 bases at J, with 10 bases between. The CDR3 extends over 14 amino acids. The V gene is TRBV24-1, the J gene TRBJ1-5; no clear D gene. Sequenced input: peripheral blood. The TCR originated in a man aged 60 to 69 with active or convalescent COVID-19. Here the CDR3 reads CATSAGTNNQPQHF. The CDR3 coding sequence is TGTGCCACCAGTGCAGGCACGAACAATCAGCCCCAGCATTTT.